This T cell receptor (beta chain) was captured by sequencing in a study of T-cell reconstitution after alpha-beta-depleted transplantation in children. The CDR3 length is 14 residues. Trimming removed 8 bases from V and 0 bases from J, with 14 bases in between. Germline V gene sequence: CDR1 DFQATT, CDR2 SNEGSKA (reference sequence). Unique molecular identifiers were incorporated into the prepared TCRbeta library. MiXCR, run by TCRdb on the PCR reads, gives a single entry per CDR3 protein. Of about 260,000 distinct CDR3 sequences listed, less than 9% were seen once; the top ten hold 6.3%. This clonotype was recorded many times.

This chain connects TRBV20-1 to TRBJ2-1; D unresolved. The clonotype was recovered from a male patient younger than 18 who had a stem cell transplant for acute lymphoblastic leukemia, so the T cells may come from the graft donor. The sequencing here drew on PBMCs, mostly from graft donor cells, taken 180 days after TCRalphabeta/CD19-depleted stem cell transplant. The CDR3 DNA is TGCAGTCCATTACTGGTAAACTCCTACAATGAGCAGTTCTTC. Amino acids: CSPLLVNSYNEQFF.